This passage covers 27 T cell receptor beta chains from one sample sequenced in a study of T cell responses to AZD1222 COVID-19 vaccine (dated by TCRdb to the early 2020s). The sample's time point label, in plain terms: baseline before first vaccination. To prepare the library, the immunoSEQ multiplex PCR assay was applied. TCRdb took this table from immuneACCESS and kept in-frame rearrangements with V and J called. Such tables lack part of the clones; where checked against another copy, unresolved V genes explain under half of the gap, and the rest is unexplained. Counted in this sample were around 140,000 clones; around 91% of them appeared once. The ten largest clones add up to about 1.5% of the sample. The source was peripheral blood, collected on day 0 of AZD1222 vaccination. These receptor sequences come from an adult in good health.

This sequence joins TRBV28 and TRBJ2-2; 11 nucleotides line up with TRBD2. V was clipped by 2 bases and J by 3 bases; unmatched bases: 5. The CDR3 consists of 17 residues. Germline assignment: CDR1 MDHEN and CDR2 SYDVKM. The DNA for the CDR3 is TGTGCCAGCAGTTTAGGAGGGACTAGCGGACACACCGGGGAGCTGTTTTTT. Translation: CASSLGGTSGHTGELFF. The full variable domain, in which reference TRBV28 and TRBJ2-2 provide the parts outside the CDR3, is DVKVTQSSRYLVKRTGEKVFLECVQDMDHENMFWYRQDPGLGLRLIYFSYDVKMKEKGDIPEGYSVSREKKERFSLILESASTNQTSMYLCASSLGGTSGHTGELFFGEGSRLTVL.

The chain couples TRBV27 to TRBJ1-1; 8 bases are a match to TRBD1. Germline values: CDR1 MNHEY, CDR2 SMNVEV (reference sequence). J gave up 2 bases and V 4 bases, and 3 bases lay outside the gene matches. The CDR3 totals 14 residues. The CDR3 protein is CASSYGQGNTEAFF. In DNA form, the CDR3 reads TGTGCCAGCAGTTATGGACAGGGAAACACTGAAGCTTTCTTT.

This chain connects TRBV28 to TRBJ2-1; the match to TRBD2 covers 8 bases. This CDR3 region has 16 residues. Per the germline V gene, CDR1 is MDHEN and CDR2 is SYDVKM. V lost 4 bases to trimming and J lost 0 bases; unmatched junction nucleotides: 5. The CDR3 coding sequence is TGTGCCAGCAGTTCCGAGCGGGAGACCTCCTACAATGAGCAGTTCTTC. Translated: CASSSERETSYNEQFF.

This clone was counted between two and nine times. This chain connects TRBV12-5 to TRBJ1-6, with 7 nucleotides matching TRBD1. Trimming at V came to 6 bases and at J to 14 bases, leaving 13 bases not matched to a gene. The CDR3 contains 14 residues. The V gene's germline CDR1 is LGHNT and CDR2 FRNRAP. CDR3 residues: CASGYGTAGVTLHF. CDR3 in DNA: TGTGCTAGTGGATACGGGACAGCGGGCGTTACCCTCCACTTT.

The chain links TRBV30 to TRBJ1-2; TRBD1 is a possible D gene (5 bases). The CDR3 covers 17 residues. Trimming left V 1 base short and J 8 bases short, with 26 bases between. Germline V gene data show CDR1 as GTSNPN and CDR2 as SVGIG (reference sequence). The CDR3 protein is CAWSEAILLGQGVGYTF. CDR3 nucleotide sequence: TGTGCCTGGAGTGAGGCAATATTACTAGGGCAGGGAGTCGGCTACACCTTC.

J is TRBJ2-2 and V is TRBV6-5, with 13 bases lining up with TRBD2. The V gene's germline CDR1 is MNHEY and CDR2 SVGAGI. The CDR3 sequence is 15 residues long. V was pared by 4 bases and J by 8 bases, with 4 bases of the junction left unmatched. As DNA, the CDR3 is TGTGCCAGCAGTTCCGGGACTAGCGGGATAGGGGAGCTGTTTTTT. Protein sequence: CASSSGTSGIGELFF.

The chain joins TRBV6-1 to TRBJ2-5; 12 positions match TRBD2. CDR1 is MNHNS and CDR2 is SASEGT in the germline V gene. J lost 2 bases, V lost 2 bases, and 0 bases had no gene match. The CDR3 is 15 amino acids. CDR3 in DNA: TGTGCCAGCAGTGAACTAGCGGGGGGGCAAGAGACCCAGTACTTC. It is translated as CASSELAGGQETQYF.

J is TRBJ2-5 and V is TRBV11-2; 10 bases are shared with TRBD2. V lost 3 bases, J lost 2 bases, and 3 bases stayed unmatched. The V gene's germline CDR1 is SGHAT and CDR2 FQNNGV. The CDR3 contains 15 residues. Here the CDR3 reads CASSFGTSAQETQYF. DNA of the CDR3: TGTGCCAGCAGCTTCGGGACTAGCGCACAAGAGACCCAGTACTTC.

This clone was detected a few times. The genes are TRBV27 and TRBJ2-7, with 8 positions matching TRBD2. CDR1 is MNHEY, CDR2 SMNVEV, per germline (reference sequence). Unmatched junction bases numbered 8, after V lost 3 bases and J lost 4 bases. The CDR3 covers 15 residues. The CDR3 DNA sequence: TGTGCCAGCAGTTTCTCTACTAGCGGACCTTACGAGCAGTACTTC. As protein: CASSFSTSGPYEQYF.

Written as DNA, the CDR3 is TGTGCCAGCAGCATTGGCAGGGGGACAGCTTTCTTT. Amino acids: CASSIGRGTAFF. The gene calls are TRBV5-8 and TRBJ1-1; 7 bases line up with TRBD1. The CDR3 sequence is 12 residues long. CDR1 is SGHTS, CDR2 YDEGEE, per germline. The junction had 7 bases not matched to a gene; V was cut back by 4 bases and J by 10 bases.

V is TRBV5-1 and J is TRBJ2-3; possibly TRBD1 for D (6 bases). CDR1 SGHRS and CDR2 YFSETQ come from the germline V gene. The CDR3 has 17 residues. The V and J ends lost 0 bases and 2 bases respectively, with 16 bases between them. CDR3 amino acids: CASSLGDSRGPTDTQYF. The CDR3 DNA sequence: TGCGCCAGCAGCTTGGGTGACTCCAGGGGCCCCACAGATACGCAGTATTTT.

Only one count was recorded for this clone. V is TRBV7-9 and J is TRBJ1-1; D is unclear. The V gene's germline CDR1 is SEHNR and CDR2 FQNEAQ (reference sequence). The CDR3 extends over 13 amino acids. V lost 2 bases and J lost 4, with 8 bases in between. This CDR3 reads CASSLSSLTEAFF. The CDR3 nucleotides read TGTGCCAGCAGCTTATCTTCCCTCACTGAAGCTTTCTTT.

The chain combines TRBV12-3 or TRBV12-4 with TRBJ1-4; tentative D call: TRBD1 (6 bases). V was clipped by 5 bases and J by 14 bases, with 18 bases between them. The CDR3 consists of 13 residues. The CDR3 here is CASSRETGGLLFF. The CDR3 DNA follows: TGTGCCAGCAGTCGGGAGACGGGGGGCCTGCTGTTTTTT.

J is TRBJ1-1 and V is TRBV6-5; 8 bases line up with TRBD1. Trimming at V came to 6 bases and at J to 4 bases, leaving 4 bases not matched to a gene. The germline CDR1 and CDR2 sequences are MNHEY and SVGAGI. This CDR3 comprises 13 residues. This CDR3 is CASSLQGVTEAFF. The CDR3 bases are TGTGCCAGCAGCCTACAGGGGGTCACTGAAGCTTTCTTT.

The gene calls are TRBV30 and TRBJ2-1, with D unclear. The CDR3 is 16 residues long. From germline, CDR1 is GTSNPN and CDR2 SVGIG (reference sequence). Deletions cut 6 bases from V and 4 bases from J, with 22 bases between. For the CDR3, the DNA is TGTGCCTGCACCCAAGGCCGTGGGCTCAGGTACAATGAGCAGTTCTTC. Translating it yields CACTQGRGLRYNEQFF. Full variable domain (missing parts from reference TRBV30 and TRBJ2-1): SQTIHQWPATLVQPVGSPLSLECTVEGTSNPNLYWYRQAAGRGLQLLFYSVGIGQISSEVPQNLSASRPQDRQFILSSKKLLLSDSGFYLCACTQGRGLRYNEQFFGPGTRLTVL.

The chain recombines TRBV19 with TRBJ1-5; 7 bases agree with TRBD1. V lost 6 bases to trimming and J lost 2 bases; unmatched junction nucleotides: 4. This CDR3 spans 14 amino acids. The V gene's germline CDR1 is LNHDA and CDR2 SQIVND (reference sequence). CDR3 in amino acids: CASRTTGGNQPQHF. The CDR3 DNA reads TGTGCCAGTAGGACTACAGGGGGCAATCAGCCCCAGCATTTT.

This clone occurred a few times. This rearrangement joins TRBV5-4 to TRBJ2-1, with 14 bases aligning to TRBD2. The length of the CDR3 is 16 residues. Per germline, CDR1 SGHNT and CDR2 YYREEE (reference sequence). V lost 3 bases to trimming and J lost 9 bases; unmatched junction nucleotides: 8. The CDR3 spells CASSSRTSGRFTEQFF. The CDR3 nucleotides are TGTGCCAGCAGCTCAAGGACTAGCGGGAGGTTCACTGAGCAGTTCTTC.

This CDR3 is CASSPTRQGDEKLFF. The CDR3 nucleotides are TGTGCCAGCTCACCAACGAGACAGGGGGATGAAAAACTGTTTTTT. V usage is TRBV18 and J usage is TRBJ1-4; 9 bases are shared with TRBD1. Germline V gene data show CDR1 as KGHSH and CDR2 as LQKENI. The J segment lost 6 bases and the V segment lost 2 bases, leaving 4 bases of the junction unmatched. This CDR3 has 15 residues.

This chain links TRBV4-1 with TRBJ2-5; possibly TRBD2 for D (5 bases). V was cut by 2 bases and J by 7 bases, with 8 bases left in between. Germline V gene sequence: CDR1 MGHRA, CDR2 YSYEKL. The CDR3 loop spans 12 amino acids. The CDR3 nucleotides are TGCGCCAGCAGCCAATTAGGAGGGACCCAGTACTTC. It translates to CASSQLGGTQYF.

This clone showed up many times. This sample includes further DNA sequences coding for the same CDR3. V gene TRBV3-1 (or the pseudogene TRBV3-2) combines with J gene TRBJ2-7; D remains unclear. The germline CDR1 and CDR2 sequences are LGHDT and YNNKEL (reference sequence). V was trimmed by 4 bases and J by 3 bases, leaving 4 bases between them. The CDR3 totals 11 residues. The CDR3 protein is CASSLYYEQYF. In DNA form, the CDR3 reads TGTGCCAGCAGCCTTTACTACGAGCAGTACTTC.

This clone occurred a few times. The chain combines TRBV19 with TRBJ1-5, with unresolved D. CDR3 length: 15 amino acids. Trimming pared 3 bases from V and 0 bases from J, leaving 9 bases between. Germline lookup yields CDR1 LNHDA and CDR2 SQIVND (reference sequence). The CDR3 reads CASSMDGYSNQPQHF. The CDR3 nucleotides are TGTGCCAGTAGTATGGACGGGTATAGCAATCAGCCCCAGCATTTT.

The chain combines TRBV6-6 with TRBJ2-2; 7 bases align to TRBD1. The germline V gene encodes CDR1 MNHNY and CDR2 SVGAGI (reference sequence). V lost 5 bases to trimming and J lost 3 bases; unmatched junction nucleotides: 3. The CDR3 covers 14 residues. CDR3: CASSHGTDTGELFF. The CDR3 DNA is TGTGCCAGCAGTCACGGGACAGACACCGGGGAGCTGTTTTTT.

The rearrangement uses TRBV5-1 and TRBJ2-1; 9 nucleotides align to TRBD2. With 1 base clipped from V and 10 bases from J, the junction kept 6 bases outside the gene matches. The CDR3 consists of 14 residues. The germline CDR1 and CDR2 sequences are SGHRS and YFSETQ. CDR3: CASSLSLAGFEQFF. The CDR3 nucleotides are TGCGCCAGCAGCTTGTCGCTAGCGGGATTCGAGCAGTTCTTC.

The genes are TRBV3-1 (or the pseudogene TRBV3-2) and TRBJ2-1; 12 bases are a match to TRBD2. The germline gives CDR1 LGHDT, CDR2 YNNKEL (reference sequence). With V trimmed by 3 bases and J by 6 bases, 6 bases remained unmatched. CDR3 length: 16 residues. CDR3 DNA: TGTGCCAGCAGCCAGCTAGCGGGAGGGCCTCGCAATGAGCAGTTCTTC. It encodes CASSQLAGGPRNEQFF.

The chain employs TRBV10-1 and TRBJ2-4, with 7 bases aligning to TRBD1. The CDR3 is 16 amino acids. CDR1 and CDR2 from the germline V gene are WNHNN and SYGVQD (reference sequence). V lost 3 bases to trimming and J lost 0 bases; unmatched junction nucleotides: 5. For the CDR3, the DNA is TGCGCCAGCAGTGAATTGGGGGACAGAGCCAAAAACATTCAGTACTTC. This encodes CASSELGDRAKNIQYF.

V and J are TRBV2 and TRBJ1-4; no definite D call. The CDR3 covers 14 residues. CDR1 SNHLY and CDR2 FYNNEI come from the germline V gene. V was shortened by 3 bases and J by 12 bases, with 17 bases between the two germline ends. In DNA, the CDR3 is TGTGCCAGCAGTGACGAGGGCTACCTTAGGGAACTGTTTTTT. Protein product: CASSDEGYLRELFF.

This clone was detected a few times. Here the CDR3 DNA reads TGTGCCAGCAGCTTGAAGCACAGCTATGGCTACACCTTC. Translation gives CASSLKHSYGYTF. This sequence joins TRBV5-4 and TRBJ1-2; D is uncertain. The germline gives CDR1 SGHNT, CDR2 YYREEE (reference sequence). The V end was cut by 1 base, the J end by 4 bases, with 8 bases between. This CDR3 contains 13 residues.